This T cell receptor beta chain is drawn from a study of OX40 agonist ivuxolimab in advanced cancers. Looking at the study overall: Patients with hepatocellular carcinoma, melanoma, renal cell or head and neck cancer made up the dose-escalation patients.

V lost 0 bases, J lost 0 bases, and 19 bases lay in between. From germline, CDR1 is MGHRA and CDR2 YSYEKL. The CDR3 length is 19 residues. Some clones are missing from TCRdb's copy, which holds only in-frame ones; the method was immunoSEQ multiplex PCR. This sample has tens of thousands of clones; approximately 84% occur once, and the top ten carry about 13%. The TCR was taken from an adult with an advanced solid tumor such as melanoma, head and neck, liver or kidney cancer. The input for sequencing was CD4+ or CD8+ T cells sorted from blood, taken in a trial of the OX40 agonist ivuxolimab. J is TRBJ2-3 and V is TRBV4-1; the D gene is possibly TRBD1 (5 bases). The CDR3 region is CASSQEPPGLFTSTDTQYF. The DNA for the CDR3 is TGCGCCAGCAGCCAAGAACCTCCAGGGTTATTCACTAGCACAGATACGCAGTATTTT.